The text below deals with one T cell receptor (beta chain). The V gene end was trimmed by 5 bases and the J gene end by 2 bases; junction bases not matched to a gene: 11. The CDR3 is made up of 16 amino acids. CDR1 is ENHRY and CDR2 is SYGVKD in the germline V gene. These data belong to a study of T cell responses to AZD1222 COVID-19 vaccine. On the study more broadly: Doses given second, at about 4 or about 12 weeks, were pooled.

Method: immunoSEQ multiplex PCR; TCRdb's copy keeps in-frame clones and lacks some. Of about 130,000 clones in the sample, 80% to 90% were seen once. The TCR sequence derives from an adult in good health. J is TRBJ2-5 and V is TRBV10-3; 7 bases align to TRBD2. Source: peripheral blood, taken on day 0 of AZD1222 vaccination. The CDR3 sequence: CAISNSAAGEQETQYF. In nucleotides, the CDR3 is TGTGCCATCAGTAATAGCGCGGCGGGGGAACAAGAGACCCAGTACTTC.